This T cell receptor beta chain was retrieved from a study of PD-1 blockade in classical Hodgkin lymphoma. Noted time point: newly diagnosed, previously untreated cHL patient sample. Study findings and constraints: Factors driving the repertoire differences, possibly disease activity or prior therapy, remain undefined.

The assay was immunoSEQ multiplex PCR, and TCRdb's table has in-frame clones only and misses some. The profile covers 45,000 or so clones, with around 90% appearing a single time and roughly 5.3% taken by the ten largest. Notes on this clone: Its antigen is still unknown.

V lost 4 bases to trimming and J lost 3 bases; unmatched junction nucleotides: 7. This CDR3 comprises 15 residues. Germline V gives CDR1 SGHDT, CDR2 YYEEEE. Sequencing used peripheral blood mononuclear cells (PBMCs). The chain combines TRBV5-6 with TRBJ1-1; 9 bases match TRBD1. This TCR came from a human donor with classical Hodgkin lymphoma. DNA of the CDR3: TGTGCCAGCAGCATTGGGACAGGGCGACACACTGAAGCTTTCTTT. It translates to CASSIGTGRHTEAFF.